The 32 T cell receptor beta chains below come from one sample, sequenced in a study of CD8 T cells in ankylosing spondylitis (dated by TCRdb to about 2017). Their antigens remain unidentified. The research as a whole found: Blood from ankylosing spondylitis patients appeared to be characterized by a TCR beta motif made up of under ten highly homologous amino acid variants.

The method was 5' RACE. Instrument used: Illumina HiSeq 2500. TCRdb reanalyzed the raw reads on its own, using fastp at Q25 for trimming and MiXCR for clone calling, and kept in-frame beta chains. CDR3 protein sequences are deduplicated, and each keeps its most common genes and DNA. Within this sample are a few hundred thousand distinct CDR3 sequences, with 15% to 20% of them counted one time only. The leading ten clones occupy approximately 0.93% of the sample. The sequencing sample was made of blood, either unsorted or a sorted T cell fraction (not recorded which). The receptors shown here come from a male donor with ankylosing spondylitis.

The chain links TRBV20-1 to TRBJ1-5; D is unclear. The V end was cut by 1 base, the J end by 4 bases, with 8 bases between. The CDR3 has 13 amino acids. Looked up from germline, CDR1 is DFQATT and CDR2 is SNEGSKA (reference sequence). The CDR3 loop is CSARGLLNQPQHF. The CDR3, as DNA: TGCAGTGCTAGAGGTCTTCTGAATCAGCCCCAGCATTTT.

This clonotype appeared a few times. The chain couples TRBV12-3 or TRBV12-4 to TRBJ2-1, with 13 positions matching TRBD2. The CDR3 has 15 residues. V lost 6 bases, J lost 2 bases, and 1 base stayed unmatched. CDR3 residues: CASRLAGGPYNEQFF. CDR3 bases: TGTGCCAGCAGACTAGCGGGGGGGCCCTACAATGAGCAGTTCTTC.

The rearrangement joins TRBV28 to TRBJ2-7; TRBD1 agrees at 8 bases. The CDR3 extends over 14 amino acids. Germline values: CDR1 MDHEN, CDR2 SYDVKM. V gave up 6 bases and J gave up 0 bases; unmatched junction bases: 4. This chain's CDR3 is CASRRQGSSYEQYF. The CDR3 DNA reads TGTGCCAGCAGGAGACAGGGGAGCTCCTACGAGCAGTACTTC. The full variable domain, with the rest looked up from reference TRBV28 and TRBJ2-7, is DVKVTQSSRYLVKRTGEKVFLECVQDMDHENMFWYRQDPGLGLRLIYFSYDVKMKEKGDIPEGYSVSREKKERFSLILESASTNQTSMYLCASRRQGSSYEQYFGPGTRLTVT.

V and J are TRBV7-9 and TRBJ1-4; no reliable D call. CDR3 size: 13 residues. In germline, CDR1 is SEHNR, CDR2 FQNEAQ (reference sequence). The V end was cut by 0 bases, the J end by 10 bases, with 9 bases between. CDR3 DNA: TGTGCCAGCAGCTTAGCAGCGATTGGAAAACTGTTTTTT. Translated: CASSLAAIGKLFF.

The V call is TRBV20-1, the J call TRBJ1-5; D remains unclear. The CDR3 length is 15 residues. The V end was cut by 1 base, the J end by 4 bases, with 14 bases between. The V gene's germline CDR1 is DFQATT and CDR2 SNEGSKA (reference sequence). CDR3: CSARGWEAANQPQHF. CDR3 DNA: TGCAGTGCTAGAGGATGGGAGGCAGCAAATCAGCCCCAGCATTTT.

The chain couples TRBV6-2 or TRBV6-3 to TRBJ2-1, with 10 bases identical to TRBD2. The CDR3 runs to 21 residues. Germline V gives CDR1 MNHEY, CDR2 SVGEGT. The V gene end was trimmed by 5 bases and the J gene end by 0 bases; junction bases not matched to a gene: 19. CDR3 region: CASSQPPGILAGLSSYNEQFF. Written as DNA, the CDR3 is TGTGCCAGCAGTCAGCCACCAGGGATACTAGCGGGACTATCCTCCTACAATGAGCAGTTCTTC.

The chain links TRBV10-1 to TRBJ1-2; TRBD1 agrees at 10 bases. The J segment lost 5 bases and the V segment lost 2 bases, leaving 8 bases of the junction unmatched. This CDR3 region has 16 residues. Germline CDR1 and CDR2: WNHNN and SYGVQD (reference sequence). CDR3 amino acids: CASSEEKGTGDYGYTF. Here the CDR3 DNA reads TGCGCCAGCAGTGAGGAGAAGGGGACAGGGGATTATGGCTACACCTTC.

This sequence joins TRBV7-2 and TRBJ2-5; no firm D call. CDR3 size: 15 residues. Trimming took off 5 bases at V and 0 bases at J, with 13 bases between the two ends. In germline, CDR1 is SGHTA, CDR2 FQGNSA. The CDR3 protein is CASSASQTHQETQYF. The DNA of the CDR3 is TGTGCCAGCAGCGCATCCCAAACACACCAAGAGACCCAGTACTTC. Drawing the rest from reference TRBV7-2 and TRBJ2-5, the complete variable domain is GAGVSQSPSNKVTEKGKDVELRCDPISGHTALYWYRQSLGQGLEFLIYFQGNSAPDKSGLPSDRFSAERTGGSVSTLTIQRTQQEDSAVYLCASSASQTHQETQYFGPGTRLLVL.

This chain uses TRBV6-2 or TRBV6-3 with TRBJ2-3, with a possible D match to TRBD2 (6 bases). Germline values: CDR1 MNHEY, CDR2 SVGEGT. This CDR3 is 15 amino acids long. Deletions cut 2 bases from V and 0 bases from J, with 9 bases between. CDR3 bases: TGTGCCAGCAGTTACGGCGGGAAGAGCACAGATACGCAGTATTTT. Its protein product is CASSYGGKSTDTQYF.

The chain recombines TRBV20-1 with TRBJ1-3; TRBD1 matches at 9 bases. Germline CDR1 DFQATT, CDR2 SNEGSKA (reference sequence). This CDR3 has 13 residues. Trimming took 3 bases from V and 5 from J; bases not matched to a gene: 2. The CDR3 nucleotides are TGCAGTGCTAGCGGGACAGGGAGAAACACCATATATTTT. Protein sequence: CSASGTGRNTIYF.

The genes are TRBV7-9 and TRBJ2-5; 7 positions match TRBD1. Unmatched junction bases numbered 9, after V lost 11 bases and J lost 3 bases. Germline loops: CDR1 SEHNR, CDR2 FQNEAQ (reference sequence). The CDR3 is 13 amino acids. The CDR3 bases are TGTGCCTCCCGATCCGGGACAGAAGAGACCCAGTACTTC. Its protein product is CASRSGTEETQYF.

V and J are TRBV6-2 or TRBV6-3 and TRBJ2-4; possible D gene TRBD2, 5 bases. The CDR3 spans 13 residues. Germline CDR1 MNHEY, CDR2 SVGEGT. Trimming removed 4 bases at V and 9 bases at J, with 13 bases between. The CDR3: CASSLKIRGIQYF. CDR3 in DNA: TGTGCCAGCAGTTTAAAGATCCGGGGCATTCAGTACTTC.

This chain links TRBV5-1 with TRBJ2-1; TRBD2 aligns across 9 bases. Losses at the gene ends were 4 bases for V and 7 bases for J; bases not matched to a gene: 15. The CDR3 has 17 amino acids. Looked up from germline, CDR1 is SGHRS and CDR2 is YFSETQ. This CDR3 reads CASSTGTSLSSRNEQFF. The CDR3, as DNA: TGCGCCAGCAGCACCGGGACTAGCCTGTCCTCGAGGAATGAGCAGTTCTTC.

This sequence joins TRBV20-1 and TRBJ2-7; 7 bases line up with TRBD2. The CDR3 contains 13 residues. Germline V CDR1 and CDR2: DFQATT, SNEGSKA (reference sequence). With V trimmed by 3 bases and J by 0 bases, 2 bases remained unmatched. CDR3 residues: CSARGLTSYEQYF. CDR3 bases: TGCAGTGCTAGGGGACTAACCTCCTACGAGCAGTACTTC.

The genes are TRBV30 and TRBJ1-2; unclear D gene. The CDR3 is made up of 13 amino acids. V was pared by 4 bases and J by 8 bases, with 17 bases between. Germline CDR1 GTSNPN, CDR2 SVGIG (reference sequence). CDR3 amino acids: CAWTATPLRGYTF. CDR3 DNA: TGTGCCTGGACTGCGACACCCCTGAGAGGCTACACCTTC.

This clonotype was detected only a few times. This chain links TRBV5-1 with TRBJ1-2; D gene unclear. Germline V gives CDR1 SGHRS, CDR2 YFSETQ. V lost 1 base and J 4 bases, leaving 14 bases between the germline ends. The CDR3 sequence is 15 residues long. As DNA, the CDR3 is TGCGCCAGCAGCTTGTCTTCAGCTTTCGGCTATGGCTACACCTTC. Amino acids: CASSLSSAFGYGYTF.

This clonotype was observed once. The chain couples TRBV30 to TRBJ2-2; D is unclear. Germline CDR1 and CDR2: GTSNPN and SVGIG (reference sequence). The CDR3 spans 16 residues. V was clipped by 4 bases and J by 0 bases, with 15 bases between them. CDR3 sequence (DNA): TGTGCCTGGACCAACCGGGCTACCGCGAACACCGGGGAGCTGTTTTTT. Translation gives CAWTNRATANTGELFF.

The chain is built from TRBV6-5 and TRBJ1-1, with D maybe TRBD1 (6 bases). Trimming stripped 0 bases from V and 5 bases from J, with 22 bases between. The CDR3 totals 18 residues. In germline, CDR1 is MNHEY, CDR2 SVGAGI. CDR3 sequence: CASSYSNPGLSGVTEAFF. As DNA, the CDR3 is TGTGCCAGCAGTTACTCGAATCCCGGGTTGTCAGGGGTTACTGAAGCTTTCTTT.

V usage is TRBV7-2 and J usage is TRBJ1-3; no reliable D call. CDR1 SGHTA and CDR2 FQGNSA come from the germline V gene. V dropped 7 bases and J dropped 6 bases, with 19 bases sitting between them. CDR3 size: 15 residues. The CDR3: CASTRPHGPTNTIYF. CDR3 bases: TGTGCCAGCACCCGCCCCCACGGGCCTACAAACACCATATATTTT.

A few counts support this clonotype. V usage is TRBV7-2 and J usage is TRBJ1-1, with a weak D call TRBD1 (6 bases). Trimming removed 5 bases from V and 4 bases from J, with 17 bases in between. The CDR3 has 15 amino acids. The germline V gene encodes CDR1 SGHTA and CDR2 FQGNSA. Here the CDR3 reads CASSATWGGGTEAFF. The CDR3 bases are TGTGCCAGCAGCGCCACCTGGGGGGGCGGCACTGAAGCTTTCTTT. Based on the CDR3 plus reference TRBV7-2 and TRBJ1-1, the full variable domain is GAGVSQSPSNKVTEKGKDVELRCDPISGHTALYWYRQSLGQGLEFLIYFQGNSAPDKSGLPSDRFSAERTGGSVSTLTIQRTQQEDSAVYLCASSATWGGGTEAFFGQGTRLTVV.

This clonotype was detected a few times. The chain has TRBV7-6 and TRBJ1-5; D is unresolved. The V end lost 1 base, the J end lost 8 bases, and 6 bases lay between the germline ends. The CDR3 is made up of 12 amino acids. Germline CDR1 is SGHVS and CDR2 is FNYEAQ. CDR3: CASSLEVKPQHF. Written as DNA, the CDR3 is TGTGCCAGCAGCTTAGAGGTGAAGCCCCAGCATTTT.

This clonotype was counted between two and nine times. The chain couples TRBV9 to TRBJ2-1; 9 bases agree with TRBD1. CDR1 and CDR2 (germline): SGDLS, YYNGEE. V lost 6 bases, J lost 8 bases, and 9 bases stayed unmatched. This CDR3 region has 14 residues. The CDR3 here is CASTPGQGIHEQFF. The CDR3, as DNA: TGTGCCAGCACACCGGGACAGGGAATCCATGAGCAGTTCTTC.

The chain couples TRBV6-2 or TRBV6-3 to TRBJ2-7, with D unresolved. Germline V gene lookup returns CDR1 MNHEY and CDR2 SVGEGT. The CDR3 consists of 15 residues. Trimming removed 5 bases from V and 2 bases from J, with 16 bases in between. CDR3 nucleotides: TGTGCCAGCAGTCAGGCCGGACGGACGACCTACGAGCAGTACTTC. It specifies CASSQAGRTTYEQYF.

This clonotype was recorded a few times. The chain links TRBV3-1 to TRBJ2-6, with D perhaps TRBD1 (6 bases). Trimming stripped 4 bases from V and 2 bases from J, with 12 bases between. Germline-derived CDR1 and CDR2 are LGHDT and YNNKEL (reference sequence). This CDR3 region has 16 residues. This CDR3 is CASSRRDTPGANVLTF. The CDR3 nucleotides are TGTGCCAGCAGCCGCCGGGACACCCCTGGGGCCAACGTCCTGACTTTC.

This rearrangement joins TRBV29-1 to TRBJ1-5; D might be TRBD1 (5 bases). This CDR3 contains 12 residues. V lost 6 bases, J lost 4 bases, and 10 bases lay in between. Germline CDR1 and CDR2: SQVTM and ANQGSEA. In DNA, the CDR3 is TGCAGCGTCCGTGACAGTAATCAGCCCCAGCATTTT. It is translated as CSVRDSNQPQHF.

J is TRBJ2-3 and V is TRBV5-1, with 10 bases lining up with TRBD1. V dropped 3 bases and J dropped 5; count of bases not matched to a gene: 15. The CDR3 runs to 18 residues. Germline loops: CDR1 SGHRS, CDR2 YFSETQ. CDR3 region: CASSSQPSGTGAGDTQYF. The CDR3 DNA follows: TGCGCCAGCAGCTCCCAACCATCCGGGACAGGGGCGGGAGATACGCAGTATTTT.

This clonotype occurred many times. CDR3 amino acids: CASSLVTGPTGELFF. In nucleotides, the CDR3 is TGCGCCAGCAGCTTGGTTACGGGACCGACCGGGGAGCTGTTTTTT. This chain connects TRBV5-1 to TRBJ2-2, with D perhaps TRBD1 or TRBD2 (5 bases each). Trimming pared 0 bases from V and 5 bases from J, leaving 11 bases between. The CDR3 totals 15 residues. From germline, CDR1 is SGHRS and CDR2 YFSETQ.

The table lists this clonotype with a few counts. This sequence joins TRBV28 and TRBJ2-1; no reliable D call. Trimming cost V 5 bases and J 4 bases, with 12 bases left between them. The CDR3 has 14 residues. Germline-derived CDR1 and CDR2 are MDHEN and SYDVKM. CDR3 DNA: TGTGCCAGCAGTCCCCTCTCCCCTTACAATGAGCAGTTCTTC. This encodes CASSPLSPYNEQFF.

This clonotype has just one count. The CDR3 DNA reads as TGTGCCAGTAGTTGGCAGGGGGCCGGCACTGAAGCTTTCTTT. This translates into CASSWQGAGTEAFF. This sequence joins TRBV19 and TRBJ1-1; 8 bases are shared with TRBD1. Trimming at V came to 5 bases and at J to 4 bases, leaving 6 bases not matched to a gene. Germline V CDR1 and CDR2: LNHDA, SQIVND (reference sequence). CDR3 length equals 14 residues.

The chain is built from TRBV7-2 and TRBJ1-3; D might be TRBD1 (6 bases). The CDR3 covers 15 residues. The germline V and J ends were trimmed by 6 bases and 2 bases, with 14 bases remaining between them. Germline CDR1 is SGHTA and CDR2 is FQGNSA. CDR3 loop: CASSLQGSAGNTIYF. Written as DNA, the CDR3 is TGTGCCAGCAGTCTACAGGGATCCGCTGGAAACACCATATATTTT.

V and J are TRBV28 and TRBJ1-3, with TRBD1 matching 7 bases. Germline CDR1 is MDHEN and CDR2 is SYDVKM. Trimming at V came to 5 bases and at J to 7 bases, leaving 8 bases not matched to a gene. There are 14 residues in the CDR3. DNA for the CDR3: TGTGCCAGCAGTACCGGGACAGTCTGGAACACCATATATTTT. It is translated as CASSTGTVWNTIYF.

This clonotype appeared many times. The chain employs TRBV5-1 and TRBJ2-3, with TRBD1 matching 8 bases. V lost 4 bases to trimming and J lost 6 bases; unmatched junction nucleotides: 4. CDR1 is SGHRS, CDR2 YFSETQ, per germline. This CDR3 region has 13 residues. CDR3 sequence (DNA): TGCGCCAGCAGCCCCCGGGACAGGGATACGCAGTATTTT. The encoded protein is CASSPRDRDTQYF.